The next 27 T cell receptor beta chains were all read from a single sample in a study of early T cells in non-severe SARS-CoV-2 infection (dated by TCRdb to the early 2020s). Libraries were built with 5' RACE. Sequenced using a NextSeq 500. TCRdb passed the public sequencing reads through fastp at Q25 and MiXCR, retaining productive beta sequences. Each entry merges the rows of one CDR3 protein and shows their most common DNA and genes. Counted in this sample were 65,000 to 95,000 distinct CDR3 sequences; 8.5% to 10% of them appeared once. 4.8% of the sample rests with the top ten. Sequenced sample: whole blood. All receptors come from an adult who was a healthcare worker with PCR-confirmed SARS-CoV-2 infection or an uninfected control (not recorded which).

This clonotype was counted ten times or more. The V and J genes are TRBV20-1 and TRBJ2-3; 7 nucleotides agree with TRBD2. Germline V gene lookup returns CDR1 DFQATT and CDR2 SNEGSKA (reference sequence). V was clipped by 7 bases and J by 6 bases; unmatched bases: 10. CDR3 length equals 13 residues. DNA for the CDR3: TGCAGTGGGCTAGCGGTCCCCAGGGATACGCAGTATTTT. Translated: CSGLAVPRDTQYF.

This clonotype was counted ten times or more. This chain joins TRBV7-2 and TRBJ2-7, with D possibly being TRBD1 (6 bases). This CDR3 comprises 14 residues. Germline CDR1 and CDR2: SGHTA and FQGNSA. With 2 bases removed from V and 6 bases from J, the gap between germline ends came to 14 bases. CDR3: CASSLQGTVGEQYF. CDR3 in DNA: TGTGCCAGCAGCTTACAGGGGACGGTGGGCGAGCAGTACTTC.

This clonotype was seen only a few times. The chain joins TRBV7-2 to TRBJ2-2, with 10 bases that match TRBD1. Germline assignment: CDR1 SGHTA and CDR2 FQGNSA. This CDR3 is 16 amino acids long. V gave up 5 bases and J gave up 4 bases; unmatched junction bases: 7. In DNA form, the CDR3 reads TGTGCCAGCAGCCCAATGACAGGGGGCGTCACCGGGGAGCTGTTTTTT. Its protein is CASSPMTGGVTGELFF.

The rearrangement links TRBV11-2 to TRBJ2-7; 9 nucleotides align to TRBD2. Per the germline V gene, CDR1 is SGHAT and CDR2 is FQNNGV. CDR3 length equals 14 residues. The J segment lost 5 bases and the V segment lost 5 bases, leaving 7 bases of the junction unmatched. CDR3 sequence (DNA): TGTGCCAGCAGCCTTAGCGGGAGAGGCAACGAGCAGTACTTC. It yields the protein CASSLSGRGNEQYF.

This clonotype was found a few times. This rearrangement joins TRBV15 to TRBJ2-3, with 7 bases identical to TRBD2. The CDR3 has 14 amino acids. Germline assignment: CDR1 LNHNV and CDR2 YYDKDF (reference sequence). Trimming cost V 1 base and J 5 bases; bases outside gene matches: 3. The CDR3 region is CATSRGGRVDTQYF. DNA for the CDR3: TGTGCCACCAGCAGAGGCGGGAGAGTAGATACGCAGTATTTT.

The sample holds many counts of this clonotype. The chain couples TRBV19 to TRBJ2-1; no clear D gene. Germline CDR1 and CDR2: LNHDA and SQIVND (reference sequence). V gave up 1 base and J gave up 5 bases, with 12 bases separating them. CDR3 size: 15 residues. Written as DNA, the CDR3 is TGTGCCAGTAGTATAGTGACTCTGAACCACAATGAGCAGTTCTTC. Its protein product is CASSIVTLNHNEQFF. The whole variable domain, filled in from reference TRBV19 and TRBJ2-1, reads DGGITQSPKYLFRKEGQNVTLSCEQNLNHDAMYWYRQDPGQGLRLIYYSQIVNDFQKGDIAEGYSVSREKKESFPLTVTSAQKNPTAFYLCASSIVTLNHNEQFFGPGTRLTVL.

There are many counts of this clonotype. This chain connects TRBV20-1 to TRBJ2-5; perhaps D is TRBD1 or TRBD2 (5 bases each). The length of the CDR3 is 14 residues. The V end was cut by 6 bases, the J end by 5 bases, with 19 bases between. Looked up from germline, CDR1 is DFQATT and CDR2 is SNEGSKA (reference sequence). The CDR3 region is CSATPGPDGETQYF. Written as DNA, the CDR3 is TGCAGTGCCACACCGGGACCTGATGGGGAGACCCAGTACTTC.

Turning to this clonotype: Mismatch with germline at one junction end may stem from a read error. The chain is built from TRBV10-2 and TRBJ2-1; the D is unclear. The CDR3 runs to 11 residues. Per germline, CDR1 WSHSY and CDR2 SAAADI. This CDR3 is CACSAYNEQFF. The CDR3 nucleotides are TGCGCCTGCAGTGCATACAATGAGCAGTTCTTC.

The chain links TRBV3-1 to TRBJ2-7; TRBD1 agrees at 9 bases. The ends lost 3 bases at V and 6 bases at J; junction bases unmatched: 6. Germline CDR1 is LGHDT and CDR2 is YNNKEL (reference sequence). CDR3 length: 14 residues. CDR3 amino acids: CASSQDRGRGEQYF. The CDR3 bases are TGTGCCAGCAGCCAGGACAGGGGAAGAGGCGAGCAGTACTTC.

This chain connects TRBV9 to TRBJ2-7; possible D gene TRBD2, 7 bases. Germline CDR1 reads SGDLS; CDR2 reads YYNGEE. The length of the CDR3 is 14 residues. The V end was cut by 0 bases, the J end by 4 bases, with 11 bases between. CDR3: CASSVGGGAYEQYF. DNA of the CDR3: TGTGCCAGCAGCGTAGGCGGGGGCGCGTACGAGCAGTACTTC.

This clonotype showed up many times. The rearrangement uses TRBV7-3 and TRBJ2-1; tentatively, D is TRBD1 (5 bases). CDR1 is SGHTA, CDR2 FQGTGA, per germline. This CDR3 is built from 17 residues. V lost 1 base and J 2 bases, leaving 15 bases between the germline ends. CDR3 in DNA: TGTGCCAGCAGCTTAAACAGTGGGCAGGGCCCCTACAATGAGCAGTTCTTC. Its translation: CASSLNSGQGPYNEQFF.

V is TRBV28 and J is TRBJ1-1; D remains ambiguous. Germline values: CDR1 MDHEN, CDR2 SYDVKM. The CDR3 is 13 amino acids. Trimming took 10 bases from V and 2 from J, leaving 14 bases between them. CDR3 sequence: CAISRVRNTEAFF. The CDR3 DNA reads as TGTGCCATCAGCCGGGTCCGAAACACTGAAGCTTTCTTT.

The sample holds many counts of this clonotype. V usage is TRBV7-9 and J usage is TRBJ2-7, with D perhaps matching TRBD2 (6 bases). The germline V and J ends were trimmed by 4 bases and 3 bases, with 16 bases remaining between them. The CDR3 is 15 residues long. The V gene's germline CDR1 is SEHNR and CDR2 FQNEAQ (reference sequence). The CDR3 DNA sequence: TGTGCCAGCAGCTCCGGGGACTCGTTCATCTACGAGCAGTACTTC. Its protein product is CASSSGDSFIYEQYF.

This clonotype occurred a few times. The V call is TRBV28, the J call TRBJ2-2; 10 nucleotides agree with TRBD2. This CDR3 is built from 17 residues. V was pared by 6 bases and J by 0 bases, with 7 bases of the junction left unmatched. CDR1 MDHEN and CDR2 SYDVKM come from the germline V gene. The CDR3 sequence: CASRAVLAGSNTGELFF. The CDR3 DNA reads TGTGCCAGCAGAGCTGTACTAGCGGGGTCGAACACCGGGGAGCTGTTTTTT.

This clonotype showed up many times. The rearrangement joins TRBV7-8 to TRBJ2-5, with TRBD1 as a possible D gene (5 bases). V was shortened by 5 bases and J by 5 bases, with 15 bases between the two germline ends. CDR3 length: 14 residues. Germline loops: CDR1 SGHVS, CDR2 FQNEAQ. CDR3 DNA: TGTGCCAGCAGCCTTAGGGGCGAAGGGGAGACCCAGTACTTC. Translation: CASSLRGEGETQYF.

This clonotype was detected many times. The chain combines TRBV6-5 with TRBJ1-2, with 10 bases matching TRBD1. The V gene's germline CDR1 is MNHEY and CDR2 SVGAGI. The CDR3 runs 13 residues. V gave up 6 bases and J gave up 4 bases; unmatched junction bases: 2. DNA for the CDR3: TGTGCCAGCAGGACAGGGGGCACCTATGGCTACACCTTC. Amino acid sequence: CASRTGGTYGYTF.

This clonotype was found many times. V usage is TRBV28 and J usage is TRBJ2-7; 7 nucleotides agree with TRBD1. The germline V gene has CDR1 MDHEN and CDR2 SYDVKM. J was trimmed by 3 bases and V by 5 bases; bases with no gene match: 4. CDR3 size: 13 residues. CDR3 DNA sequence: TGTGCCAGCAGTGAGGGACAGCTCTACGAGCAGTACTTC. This encodes CASSEGQLYEQYF.

This clonotype was observed a few times. The chain employs TRBV6-1 and TRBJ2-1; D not resolved. This CDR3 region has 13 residues. Deletions cut 1 base from V and 7 bases from J, with 8 bases between. Looked up from germline, CDR1 is MNHNS and CDR2 is SASEGT. This CDR3 reads CASSEGPFNEQFF. In DNA form, the CDR3 reads TGTGCCAGCAGTGAAGGACCCTTTAATGAGCAGTTCTTC.

This clonotype was observed a handful of times. V gene TRBV7-3 combines with J gene TRBJ2-1, with no clear D. V gave up 4 bases and J gave up 0 bases, with 10 bases separating them. This CDR3 is 15 amino acids long. Germline CDR1 reads SGHTA; CDR2 reads FQGTGA. The DNA of the CDR3 is TGTGCCAGCAGCTCGACGGTTAGCTCCTACAATGAGCAGTTCTTC. Protein: CASSSTVSSYNEQFF.

This clonotype turned up a few times. This chain joins TRBV10-2 and TRBJ2-7; 13 positions agree with TRBD2. V was clipped by 3 bases and J by 6 bases; unmatched bases: 8. Looked up from germline, CDR1 is WSHSY and CDR2 is SAAADI. The CDR3 totals 16 residues. CDR3 sequence (DNA): TGCGCCAGCAGTGACTCGAATGGACTAGCGGGAGTCGAGCAGTACTTC. Its protein product is CASSDSNGLAGVEQYF.

Ten or more counts support this clonotype. The chain joins TRBV24-1 to TRBJ1-5, with a weak D call TRBD1 (6 bases). Germline CDR1 reads KGHDR; CDR2 reads SFDVKD. This CDR3 spans 13 amino acids. V was trimmed by 4 bases and J by 5 bases, leaving 8 bases between them. CDR3 residues: CATSESGDQPQHF. The CDR3, as DNA: TGTGCCACCAGTGAATCAGGGGATCAGCCCCAGCATTTT.

This clonotype was observed a few times. The rearrangement uses TRBV14 and TRBJ2-3; 7 bases match TRBD2. Germline trimming cut 1 base from V and 3 bases from J; bases unmatched to any gene: 7. Germline V gene sequence: CDR1 SGHDN, CDR2 FVKESK. There are 16 residues in the CDR3. The CDR3: CASSQGTGLPTDTQYF. The CDR3 coding sequence is TGTGCCAGCAGCCAAGGGACGGGACTACCTACAGATACGCAGTATTTT.

This clonotype has a count of ten or more. The genes are TRBV5-1 and TRBJ2-3; TRBD2 matches at 11 bases. V lost 0 bases, J lost 3 bases, and 6 bases stayed unmatched. CDR1 and CDR2 (germline): SGHRS, YFSETQ. The CDR3 contains 17 residues. The CDR3, as DNA: TGCGCCAGCAGCTTGGCCCCTCTAGCGGGAGGAACAGATACGCAGTATTTT. This codes for CASSLAPLAGGTDTQYF.

The rearrangement uses TRBV27 and TRBJ2-7; 11 bases match TRBD2. The germline CDR1 and CDR2 sequences are MNHEY and SMNVEV (reference sequence). Trimming cost V 2 bases and J 1 base; bases outside gene matches: 10. The CDR3 totals 18 residues. The CDR3 reads CASSLIGPGTSGSYEQYF. CDR3 in DNA: TGTGCCAGCAGTTTAATTGGCCCTGGGACTAGCGGATCCTACGAGCAGTACTTC.

This clonotype was counted at least ten times. The V gene is TRBV2, the J gene TRBJ2-2; possible D gene TRBD2, 6 bases. V was cut by 7 bases and J by 8 bases, with 20 bases left in between. Germline V gene sequence: CDR1 SNHLY, CDR2 FYNNEI. This CDR3 is 15 amino acids long. As DNA, the CDR3 is TGTGCCAGCATCCTCGGACTAAATAGAGGAGGGGAGCTGTTTTTT. It yields the protein CASILGLNRGGELFF.

This clonotype was observed many times. V usage is TRBV7-2 and J usage is TRBJ2-3; TRBD2 aligns across 11 bases. V dropped 7 bases and J dropped 5; count of bases not matched to a gene: 11. This CDR3 contains 16 residues. Germline V gene lookup returns CDR1 SGHTA and CDR2 FQGNSA. This CDR3 reads CASTPLAGVGGDTQYF. The CDR3 bases are TGTGCCAGCACCCCACTAGCGGGAGTTGGAGGAGATACGCAGTATTTT.

This clonotype came up many times. The chain is built from TRBV20-1 and TRBJ2-7; D call uncertain. Trimming stripped 6 bases from V and 0 bases from J, with 18 bases between. CDR1 is DFQATT, CDR2 SNEGSKA, per germline (reference sequence). This CDR3 has 15 amino acids. Here the CDR3 DNA reads TGCAGTGCCCGCGCAGAGCAGACCGCCTCCTACGAGCAGTACTTC. Protein: CSARAEQTASYEQYF.